These T cell receptor beta chains were read from a single sample in a study of cytotoxic CD8 clonotypes in ibrutinib-treated CLL. Clones were read by immunoSEQ multiplex PCR, and TCRdb kept only the in-frame ones, dropping some. The data contain about 50,000 clones, over 65% of them seen just once; the ten biggest clones take up roughly 20%. The sample in question was PBMCs, obtained after 24 months of ibrutinib treatment. These receptor sequences come from a human donor with chronic lymphocytic leukemia. Each CDR3 is given with its conserved first and last residue. D genes are given only for firm matches. The size entry is marked missing in some rows and otherwise reads once, few, many or a size class.

>NA|once|TRBV7-9|TRBJ1-1
TGTGCCAGCAGCTTACCCCCAGGGTTTCATACTGAAGCTTTCTTT
CASSLPPGFHTEAFF
>NA|once|TRBV7-9|TRBJ1-1
TGTGCCAGCATCCCCGAGTGGGGTGTTTCTGAAGCTTTCTTT
CASIPEWGVSEAFF
>NA|once|TRBV7-2|TRBJ1-2
TGTGCCAGCAGCAGTGGGGGCTATGGCTACACCTTC
CASSSGGYGYTF
>NA|NA|TRBV6-4|TRBJ2-2
TGTGCCAGCAGTGGGCAAGGCCGGTTCGGCGGGGAGCTGTTTTTT
CASSGQGRFGGELFF
>NA|NA|TRBV30|TRBJ2-1
TGTGCCTGGAGTGGGGGTAGGGAGGCTGAGCAGTTCTTC
CAWSGGREAEQFF
>TRBD2|NA|TRBV10-3|TRBJ2-7
TGTGCCATCAGTGATTGGGCTAGCGGGAATGAGCAGTACTTC
CAISDWASGNEQYF
>TRBD2|once|TRBV6-1|TRBJ2-1
TGTGCCAGCAGTGGAGGACTAGCCAATGAGCAGTTCTTC
CASSGGLANEQFF
>TRBD1|once|TRBV7-2|TRBJ1-5
TGTGCCAGCAGCGAGACAGGGGGTAGTCAGCCCCAGCATTTT
CASSETGGSQPQHF
>TRBD1|NA|TRBV5-4|TRBJ2-5
TGTGCCAGCAGTTGGGACAGGAGTGAGACCCAGTACTTC
CASSWDRSETQYF
>TRBD2|once|TRBV6-4|TRBJ2-1
TGTGCCAGCAGTGACGGACTAGCGGGTGAGCAGTTCTTC
CASSDGLAGEQFF
>NA|NA|TRBV12-2|TRBJ1-2
TGTGCAAGTCGCGGATTAACAGGTTTCGCCGGGTATGGCTACACCTTC
CASRGLTGFAGYGYTF
>NA|NA|TRBV14|TRBJ2-7
TGTGCCAGCAGCCAGGGTCAGCTCGCCTACGAGCAGTACTTC
CASSQGQLAYEQYF
>NA|NA|TRBV5-1|TRBJ1-1
TGCGCCAGCAGCGTAACAGGGACGCACACTGAAGCTTTCTTT
CASSVTGTHTEAFF
>NA|NA|TRBV7-8|TRBJ1-2
TGTGCCAGCAGCAATCCAGGGGCTGGCTATGGCTACACCTTC
CASSNPGAGYGYTF
>NA|NA|TRBV7-2|TRBJ1-3
TGTGCCAGCAGCTTAGGATTCTCTGGAAACACCATATATTTT
CASSLGFSGNTIYF
>TRBD2|once|TRBV7-2|TRBJ2-2
TGTGCCAGCAGCTTCTTAGCGGGAGTGAAGGCCGGGGAGCTGTTTTTT
CASSFLAGVKAGELFF
>TRBD2|NA|TRBV6-5|TRBJ2-7
TGTGCCAGCAGTGTAGCGGGAAAAATTTACGAGCAGTACTTC
CASSVAGKIYEQYF
>TRBD1|NA|TRBV5-1|TRBJ1-1
TGCGCCAGCAGCTTTCAGGGGGCGGAGGAAGCTTTCTTT
CASSFQGAEEAFF
>TRBD1|NA|TRBV10-3|TRBJ2-7
TGTGCCATCAGTGACTCGACAGGGACCTACGAGCAGTACTTC
CAISDSTGTYEQYF
>TRBD1|once|TRBV7-2|TRBJ2-3
TGTGCCAGCAGCTTAGAAGGGACAGGGTGGCCAGATACGCAGTATTTT
CASSLEGTGWPDTQYF
>TRBD2|NA|TRBV7-9|TRBJ2-1
TGTGCCAGCAGCTTTAGTTTAGCCGGGACTAGCGGAAACAATGAGCAGTTCTTC
CASSFSLAGTSGNNEQFF
>TRBD1|once|TRBV6-5|TRBJ1-1
TGTGCCAGCAGTTACTCGGACAGGCAGAACACTGAAGCTTTCTTT
CASSYSDRQNTEAFF
>NA|NA|TRBV6-5|TRBJ2-2
TGTGCCAGCAGTTATGTGAGGTCCGGGGAGCTGTTTTTT
CASSYVRSGELFF
>TRBD2|NA|TRBV27|TRBJ2-7
TGTGCCAGCAGCCCTTTAGCGGGAGCTGACTCCTACGAGCAGTACTTC
CASSPLAGADSYEQYF
>TRBD1|NA|TRBV12-5|TRBJ1-2
TGTGCTAGTGGTTTGGTACCGCAGGGGGATGGCTACACCTTC
CASGLVPQGDGYTF
>NA|NA|TRBV15|TRBJ2-7
TGTGCCACCAGCAGAGATCTCCAGTACGAGCAGTACTTC
CATSRDLQYEQYF
>TRBD1|NA|TRBV18|TRBJ1-2
TGTGCCAGCTCACCACCCCCAGACAGGGTAGTTAACTATGGCTACACCTTC
CASSPPPDRVVNYGYTF
>TRBD1|NA|TRBV5-4|TRBJ1-2
TGTGCCAGCAGCTCTAACTTATATATTACAGGGGTCTATGGCTACACCTTC
CASSSNLYITGVYGYTF
>NA|NA|TRBV5-6|TRBJ2-7
TGTGCCAGCAGCTTGACGGCAACGGTGTTTGGGGGTTCGGCGGGCGAGCAGTACTTC
CASSLTATVFGGSAGEQYF
>NA|NA|TRBV4-1|TRBJ2-7
TGCGCCAGCAGCCAAGATCCTGGCGGACCGCCCTTTTACGAGCAGTACTTC
CASSQDPGGPPFYEQYF
>NA|NA|TRBV6-1|TRBJ1-2
TGTGCCAGCACGAGGGATTTGTTGGCAGTTTATGGCTACACCTTC
CASTRDLLAVYGYTF
>NA|NA|TRBV4-1|TRBJ1-1
TGCGCCAGCAGCCACCGAAAAACTGAAGCTTTCTTT
CASSHRKTEAFF